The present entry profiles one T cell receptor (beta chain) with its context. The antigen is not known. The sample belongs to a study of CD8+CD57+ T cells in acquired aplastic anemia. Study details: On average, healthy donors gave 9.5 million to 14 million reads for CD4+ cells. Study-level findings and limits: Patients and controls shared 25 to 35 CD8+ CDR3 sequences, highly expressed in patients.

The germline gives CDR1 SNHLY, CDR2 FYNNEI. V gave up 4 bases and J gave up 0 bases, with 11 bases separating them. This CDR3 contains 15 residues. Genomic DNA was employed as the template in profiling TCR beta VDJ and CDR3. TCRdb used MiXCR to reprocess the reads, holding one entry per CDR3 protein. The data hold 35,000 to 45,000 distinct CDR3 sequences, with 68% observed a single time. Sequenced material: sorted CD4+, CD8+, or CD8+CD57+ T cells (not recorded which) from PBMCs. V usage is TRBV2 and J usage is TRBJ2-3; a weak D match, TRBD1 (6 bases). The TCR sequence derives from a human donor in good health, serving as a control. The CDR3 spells CASSAQGISTDTQYF. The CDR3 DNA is TGTGCCAGCAGTGCCCAGGGGATTAGCACAGATACGCAGTATTTT.